Below, 19 T cell receptor beta chains from the same sample are listed, as sequenced in a study of T cells after yellow fever vaccination. Via MiXCR, TCRdb re-called the 5' RACE reads, giving one row per CDR3 protein. The table lists about 300,000 distinct CDR3 sequences, almost 4% of them singletons, with roughly 24% in the top ten. The sample was PBMCs, taken 5 days after the yellow fever booster vaccination. Every receptor here comes from a man between 18 and 35 years old who received the YFV17D yellow fever vaccine.

At least ten counts were recorded for this clonotype. This rearrangement joins TRBV7-8 to TRBJ2-5; 11 positions match TRBD2. Losses at the gene ends were 5 bases for V and 5 bases for J; bases not matched to a gene: 7. The CDR3 extends over 15 amino acids. Germline loops: CDR1 SGHVS, CDR2 FQNEAQ. This chain's CDR3 is CASSRPTSGVETQYF. The CDR3 DNA is TGTGCCAGCAGCCGCCCGACTAGCGGGGTGGAGACCCAGTACTTC.

The gene calls are TRBV15 and TRBJ2-3; unclear D gene. V was clipped by 0 bases and J by 7 bases, with 8 bases between them. The CDR3 has 13 residues. Germline CDR1 LNHNV, CDR2 YYDKDF (reference sequence). The CDR3 DNA sequence: TGTGCCACCAGCAGAGATCCCCACAATACGCAGTATTTT. It translates to CATSRDPHNTQYF.

In DNA, the CDR3 is TGCGCCAGCAGCCAAGGGGTTGGTGGCTACACCTTC. Translating it yields CASSQGVGGYTF. The chain combines TRBV4-1 with TRBJ1-2; no clear D gene. The CDR3 is 12 amino acids. Trimming left V 1 base short and J 7 bases short, with 7 bases between. Germline V gene lookup returns CDR1 MGHRA and CDR2 YSYEKL.

This clonotype was observed at least ten times. The rearrangement uses TRBV6-6 and TRBJ2-5; tentative D call: TRBD2 (5 bases). The CDR3 covers 13 residues. V was clipped by 5 bases and J by 5 bases, with 12 bases between them. Per the germline V gene, CDR1 is MNHNY and CDR2 is SVGAGI (reference sequence). The CDR3 sequence: CASSRRTLETQYF. The CDR3, as DNA: TGTGCCAGCAGTCGACGGACTCTGGAGACCCAGTACTTC.

This chain links TRBV7-9 with TRBJ2-1; no definite D call. Trimming took off 0 bases at V and 13 bases at J, with 10 bases between the two ends. This CDR3 spans 12 amino acids. Germline V lookup: CDR1 SEHNR, CDR2 FQNEAQ (reference sequence). The CDR3 protein is CASSLATLEQFF. The CDR3 nucleotides read TGTGCCAGCAGCTTAGCCACCCTTGAACAGTTCTTC.

This clonotype was detected a few times. The rearrangement uses TRBV12-3 or TRBV12-4 and TRBJ1-5; possibly TRBD1 for D (5 bases). Trimming took off 8 bases at V and 9 bases at J, with 14 bases between the two ends. This CDR3 comprises 12 residues. The CDR3 here is CASCRVSRPQHF. CDR3 sequence (DNA): TGTGCCAGCTGCAGGGTATCGAGGCCCCAGCATTTT.

Many counts were recorded for this clonotype. This chain uses TRBV7-9 with TRBJ2-7; a weak D match, TRBD1 (6 bases). V was trimmed by 4 bases and J by 2 bases, leaving 12 bases between them. The CDR3 covers 14 residues. Germline-derived CDR1 and CDR2 are SEHNR and FQNEAQ (reference sequence). The CDR3 DNA reads TGTGCCAGCAGCTCCACAGGGCGCCCCTACGAGCAGTACTTC. This encodes CASSSTGRPYEQYF.

This clonotype was observed many times. The rearrangement uses TRBV5-6 and TRBJ2-2; no clear D. V was pared by 4 bases and J by 4 bases, with 14 bases between. Germline V gene sequence: CDR1 SGHDT, CDR2 YYEEEE. The CDR3 is made up of 15 amino acids. The CDR3: CASSIGPVSTGELFF. As DNA, the CDR3 is TGTGCCAGCAGCATCGGCCCCGTCTCCACCGGGGAGCTGTTTTTT. Full variable domain (missing parts from reference TRBV5-6 and TRBJ2-2): DAGVTQSPTHLIKTRGQQVTLRCSPKSGHDTVSWYQQALGQGPQFIFQYYEEEERQRGNFPDRFSGHQFPNYSSELNVNALLLGDSALYLCASSIGPVSTGELFFGEGSRLTVL.

This clonotype was detected many times. J is TRBJ2-2 and V is TRBV7-3; 7 bases agree with TRBD1. CDR1 SGHTA and CDR2 FQGTGA come from the germline V gene. Trimming cost V 5 bases and J 1 base; bases outside gene matches: 7. CDR3 length equals 16 residues. The CDR3 coding sequence is TGTGCCAGCAGCCCGACAGGGCCCCTGAACACCGGGGAGCTGTTTTTT. The encoded protein is CASSPTGPLNTGELFF. Supplemented by reference TRBV7-3 and TRBJ2-2, the full variable domain reads GAGVSQTPSNKVTEKGKYVELRCDPISGHTALYWYRQSLGQGPEFLIYFQGTGAADDSGLPNDRFFAVRPEGSVSTLKIQRTERGDSAVYLCASSPTGPLNTGELFFGEGSRLTVL.

This clonotype was seen ten or more times. The V call is TRBV5-1, the J call TRBJ1-4; TRBD1 might be the D (6 bases). The CDR3 runs to 14 residues. The ends were cut back, 4 bases at V and 4 bases at J, with 11 bases in the middle. CDR1 is SGHRS and CDR2 is YFSETQ in the germline V gene. The CDR3 spells CASSRGLGNEKLFF. The CDR3 region has the DNA TGCGCCAGCAGCCGGGGGCTGGGTAATGAAAAACTGTTTTTT.

The gene calls are TRBV20-1 and TRBJ2-5, with D tentatively TRBD2 (7 bases). This CDR3 comprises 14 residues. CDR1 is DFQATT, CDR2 SNEGSKA, per germline (reference sequence). Trimming stripped 5 bases from V and 2 bases from J, with 15 bases between. CDR3 sequence: CSAPKGGIQETQYF. As DNA, the CDR3 is TGCAGTGCTCCCAAGGGGGGGATACAAGAGACCCAGTACTTC.

The chain uses TRBV5-1 and TRBJ2-3, with TRBD2 matching 10 bases. Germline values: CDR1 SGHRS, CDR2 YFSETQ. V shed 3 bases, J shed 4 bases, and the junction held 5 bases outside the gene matches. The CDR3 length is 15 residues. In DNA, the CDR3 is TGCGCCAGCAGCTCGGGACTAGCGCGGTCAGATACGCAGTATTTT. This translates into CASSSGLARSDTQYF.

The rearrangement links TRBV7-3 to TRBJ2-1; D is unresolved. CDR3 length equals 13 residues. V was pared by 5 bases and J by 6 bases, with 11 bases between. Germline CDR1 SGHTA, CDR2 FQGTGA. In DNA, the CDR3 is TGTGCCAGCAGCCCCGCCCCCCGCAATGAGCAGTTCTTC. Encoded protein: CASSPAPRNEQFF.

A few counts support this clonotype. The gene calls are TRBV5-1 and TRBJ1-3, with D unclear. The CDR3 is 14 residues long. The ends were cut back, 0 bases at V and 4 bases at J, with 8 bases in the middle. Germline CDR1 SGHRS, CDR2 YFSETQ. CDR3 loop: CASSLGVLGNTIYF. CDR3 in DNA: TGCGCCAGCAGCTTGGGCGTACTAGGAAACACCATATATTTT.

This sequence joins TRBV7-2 and TRBJ2-7, with D perhaps TRBD1 (6 bases). Trimming cost V 3 bases and J 5 bases, with 14 bases left between them. This CDR3 comprises 14 residues. Germline V gives CDR1 SGHTA, CDR2 FQGNSA. CDR3 DNA sequence: TGTGCCAGCAGCTTGGGTTGGGCAGGGGACGAGCAGTACGTC. It yields the protein CASSLGWAGDEQYV.

This clonotype was observed many times. The V call is TRBV7-2, the J call TRBJ2-7; either TRBD1 or TRBD2 may fit D (5 bases each). CDR1 and CDR2 (germline): SGHTA, FQGNSA. V lost 3 bases and J 9 bases, leaving 18 bases between the germline ends. This CDR3 is built from 14 residues. CDR3 sequence reads: CASSFERGFTMQYF. CDR3 nucleotide sequence: TGTGCCAGCAGCTTCGAGAGGGGATTTACGATGCAGTACTTC.

Ten or more counts support this clonotype. J is TRBJ1-1 and V is TRBV6-2 or TRBV6-3; 9 bases agree with TRBD1. Germline loops: CDR1 MNHEY, CDR2 SVGEGT. This CDR3 is built from 12 residues. V was clipped by 2 bases and J by 8 bases; unmatched bases: 0. CDR3 DNA sequence: TGTGCCAGCAGTTACGGGACAGGGGAAGCTTTCTTT. As protein: CASSYGTGEAFF.

This clonotype was counted between two and nine times. The V gene is TRBV4-1, the J gene TRBJ2-1, with D perhaps TRBD2 (6 bases). Looked up from germline, CDR1 is MGHRA and CDR2 is YSYEKL. There are 15 residues in the CDR3. Trimming removed 0 bases from V and 6 bases from J, with 12 bases in between. The CDR3 loop reads CASSQDGRRGNEQFF. Here the CDR3 DNA reads TGCGCCAGCAGCCAAGACGGGAGAAGGGGCAATGAGCAGTTCTTC.

V is TRBV20-1 and J is TRBJ2-1, with 7 positions matching TRBD2. V trimming: 5 bases; J trimming: 4 bases; junction bases outside the gene matches: 8. The CDR3 runs 14 residues. From germline, CDR1 is DFQATT and CDR2 SNEGSKA (reference sequence). CDR3 loop: CSAPVLAPYNEQFF. The CDR3 DNA reads TGCAGTGCTCCCGTACTAGCGCCTTACAATGAGCAGTTCTTC.